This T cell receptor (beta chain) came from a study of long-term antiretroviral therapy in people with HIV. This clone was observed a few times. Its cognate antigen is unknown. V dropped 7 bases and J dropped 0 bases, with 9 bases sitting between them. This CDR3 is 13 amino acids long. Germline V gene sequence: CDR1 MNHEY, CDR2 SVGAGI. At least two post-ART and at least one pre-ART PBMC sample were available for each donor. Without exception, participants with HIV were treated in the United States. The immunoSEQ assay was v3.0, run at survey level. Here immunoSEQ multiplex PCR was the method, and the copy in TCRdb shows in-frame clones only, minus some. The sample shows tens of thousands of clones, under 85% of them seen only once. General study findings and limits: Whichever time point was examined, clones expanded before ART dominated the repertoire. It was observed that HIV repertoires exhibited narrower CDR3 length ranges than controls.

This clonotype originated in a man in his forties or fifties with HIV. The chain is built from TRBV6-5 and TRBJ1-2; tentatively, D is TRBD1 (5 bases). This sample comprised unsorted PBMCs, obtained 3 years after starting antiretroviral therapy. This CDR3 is CASKVGANYGYTF. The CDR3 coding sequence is TGTGCCAGCAAAGTAGGGGCTAACTATGGCTACACCTTC.